The clone carrying this T cell receptor beta chain was counted many times. The sample belongs to a study of human T cells and chemical hapten exposure. From the RACE reads, TCRdb called clonotypes with MiXCR, one entry per CDR3 protein. The sample carries about 37,000 distinct CDR3 sequences, less than 6% recorded once. The time point denotes: healthy volunteer bleed at 6 weeks. Unfractionated whole blood yielded total RNA. The V end was cut by 0 bases, the J end by 1 base, with 9 bases between. Looked up from germline, CDR1 is SQVTM and CDR2 is ANQGSEA. The CDR3 sequence is 14 residues long. The sequenced sample consisted of whole blood. The source is a human donor in good health. Some clones in this sample may be carry-over from other donors' samples. The chain carries TRBV29-1 and TRBJ1-1; unclear D gene. CDR3 in amino acids: CSVEEVSWNTEAFF. The CDR3 DNA sequence: TGCAGCGTTGAAGAAGTTTCGTGGAACACTGAAGCTTTCTTT.